These 24 T cell receptor beta chains originate from one sample sequenced in a study of human versus mouse CDR3 diversity and MHC coevolution. Sequencing was performed with immunoSEQ multiplex PCR; in TCRdb, only in-frame clones are kept and a portion is missing. The data hold roughly 80,000 clones, with approximately 90% observed a single time. Source material: naive CD4+ T cells from blood. The subset denotes: CD45RO-negative CD62L-positive naive CD4 T cells. These receptors all come from a person aged 30-70 years in good health.

The chain combines TRBV4-2 with TRBJ2-3, with 15 bases that match TRBD2. The V gene end was trimmed by 4 bases and the J gene end by 3 bases; junction bases not matched to a gene: 5. Germline CDR1 is LGHNA and CDR2 is YNFKEQ. The CDR3 runs 17 residues. DNA for the CDR3: TGTGCCAGCAGCCCAGGACTAGCGGGGGGGCCGACAGATACGCAGTATTTT. As protein: CASSPGLAGGPTDTQYF.

This chain connects TRBV6-7 to TRBJ2-2; 8 bases fit TRBD1. TRBV6-7 is designated an ORF whose function remains uncertain. J lost 5 bases, V lost 0 bases, and 14 bases had no gene match. CDR3 size: 19 residues. CDR3 bases: TGTGCCAGCAGTTACTCGACGGGCAGGGGGCATCTGTTGACCGGGGAGCTGTTTTTT. This encodes CASSYSTGRGHLLTGELFF.

V and J are TRBV9 and TRBJ2-6; D is undetermined. The CDR3 has 15 amino acids. Germline V CDR1 and CDR2: SGDLS, YYNGEE. V was pared by 4 bases and J by 0 bases, with 8 bases between. DNA of the CDR3: TGTGCCAGCAGCCTCTACCCCTCTGGGGCCAACGTCCTGACTTTC. It yields the protein CASSLYPSGANVLTF. The full variable domain, rest sourced from reference TRBV9 and TRBJ2-6, is DSGVTQTPKHLITATGQRVTLRCSPRSGDLSVYWYQQSLDQGLQFLIQYYNGEERAKGNILERFSAQQFPDLHSELNLSSLELGDSALYFCASSLYPSGANVLTFGAGSRLTVL.

The DNA of the CDR3 is TGTGCCAGCAGCTCATTCACCGGGGGGCCGAAGAACAATGAGCAGTTCTTC. This codes for CASSSFTGGPKNNEQFF. This chain links TRBV5-4 with TRBJ2-1; D perhaps matches TRBD2 (7 bases). Trimming cost V 3 bases and J 5 bases, with 21 bases left between them. Germline V gives CDR1 SGHNT, CDR2 YYREEE (reference sequence). The CDR3 length is 17 residues. Drawing the rest from reference TRBV5-4 and TRBJ2-1, the complete variable domain is ETGVTQSPTHLIKTRGQQVTLRCSSQSGHNTVSWYQQALGQGPQFIFQYYREEENGRGNFPPRFSGLQFPNYSSELNVNALELDDSALYLCASSSFTGGPKNNEQFFGPGTRLTVL.

The chain carries TRBV7-3 and TRBJ2-5, with 7 bases identical to TRBD2. Germline V lookup: CDR1 SGHTA, CDR2 FQGTGA. This CDR3 comprises 14 residues. V lost 5 bases and J lost 5; bases outside the gene matches: 8. This CDR3 is CASSPTTSRETQYF. For the CDR3, the DNA is TGTGCCAGCAGCCCAACGACTAGCAGGGAGACCCAGTACTTC.

The chain recombines TRBV18 with TRBJ1-1; a weak D match, TRBD1 (5 bases). Germline V gene lookup returns CDR1 KGHSH and CDR2 LQKENI. Trimming cost V 4 bases and J 6 bases, with 12 bases left between them. This CDR3 has 13 amino acids. CDR3 nucleotide sequence: TGTGCCAGCTCACGGGGCCAGGGTTCTGAAGCTTTCTTT. This codes for CASSRGQGSEAFF. The entire variable domain, with the rest obtained from reference TRBV18 and TRBJ1-1, is as follows: NAGVMQNPRHLVRRRGQEARLRCSPMKGHSHVYWYRQLPEEGLKFMVYLQKENIIDESGMPKERFSAEFPKEGPSILRIQQVVRGDSAAYFCASSRGQGSEAFFGQGTRLTVV.

The chain combines TRBV6-1 with TRBJ2-7; 8 bases map to TRBD1. The CDR3 contains 11 residues. Trimming removed 5 bases from V and 13 bases from J; junction bases left unmatched: 7. Germline CDR1 reads MNHNS; CDR2 reads SASEGT. The CDR3 nucleotides read TGTGCCAGCAGTACCGGGACAGGCTTCTACTTC. Translating gives CASSTGTGFYF.

The chain links TRBV13 to TRBJ2-3; 9 bases match TRBD1. CDR1 is PRHDT, CDR2 FYEKMQ, per germline (reference sequence). The junction had 12 bases not matched to a gene; V was cut back by 2 bases and J by 0 bases. CDR3 size: 19 residues. This chain's CDR3 is CASSLRGTGTLFSTDTQYF. The CDR3, as DNA: TGTGCCAGCAGCTTACGGGGGACAGGGACATTATTTAGCACAGATACGCAGTATTTT. The full variable domain, its missing parts supplied by reference TRBV13 and TRBJ2-3, is AAGVIQSPRHLIKEKRETATLKCYPIPRHDTVYWYQQGPGQDPQFLISFYEKMQSDKGSIPDRFSAQQFSDYHSELNMSSLELGDSALYFCASSLRGTGTLFSTDTQYFGPGTRLTVL.

V and J are TRBV28 and TRBJ2-1; 10 bases agree with TRBD2. CDR1 MDHEN and CDR2 SYDVKM come from the germline V gene. Trimming took 8 bases from V and 4 from J; bases not matched to a gene: 20. CDR3 length equals 19 residues. This CDR3 is CASHNSFWPSGGLYNEQFF. Here the CDR3 DNA reads TGTGCCAGCCACAATTCTTTCTGGCCTAGCGGGGGCCTGTACAATGAGCAGTTCTTC.

The gene calls are TRBV25-1 and TRBJ2-7; tentative D call: TRBD1 (5 bases). V lost 4 bases and J lost 9, with 10 bases in between. Germline CDR1 is MGHDK and CDR2 is SYGVNS. CDR3 length equals 11 residues. The CDR3 reads CASSGGPGQYF. CDR3 DNA: TGTGCCAGCAGTGGGGGCCCTGGGCAGTACTTC.

The chain carries TRBV10-3 and TRBJ2-3; 11 positions match TRBD2. V shed 2 bases and J 4 bases; nucleotides not matched to a gene: 5. The germline gives CDR1 ENHRY, CDR2 SYGVKD. The CDR3 is 16 residues long. CDR3 protein: CAISETSGRKADTQYF. The CDR3 coding sequence is TGTGCCATCAGTGAGACTAGCGGGAGAAAGGCAGATACGCAGTATTTT.

The V call is TRBV2, the J call TRBJ1-1; D is unresolved. Trimming removed 4 bases from V and 4 bases from J, with 13 bases in between. Germline V CDR1 and CDR2: SNHLY, FYNNEI. This CDR3 has 14 residues. The CDR3 nucleotides are TGTGCCAGCAGTGTTACGGGGTGGGGCACTGAAGCTTTCTTT. Residues: CASSVTGWGTEAFF.

The chain joins TRBV5-1 to TRBJ2-3, with 10 bases that match TRBD2. The V gene end was trimmed by 4 bases and the J gene end by 1 base; junction bases not matched to a gene: 9. Per germline, CDR1 SGHRS and CDR2 YFSETQ. The CDR3 consists of 17 residues. Here the CDR3 DNA reads TGCGCCAGCAGCAAAACAGCGGGGGGGCACCGCACAGATACGCAGTATTTT. This gives the protein CASSKTAGGHRTDTQYF. Looking up the rest from reference TRBV5-1 and TRBJ2-3 gives the full variable domain: KAGVTQTPRYLIKTRGQQVTLSCSPISGHRSVSWYQQTPGQGLQFLFEYFSETQRNKGNFPGRFSGRQFSNSRSEMNVSTLELGDSALYLCASSKTAGGHRTDTQYFGPGTRLTVL.

The J gene is TRBJ1-2, the V gene TRBV20-1; no clear D. The length of the CDR3 is 9 residues. V lost 3 bases, J lost 13 bases, and 9 bases lay in between. Germline assignment: CDR1 DFQATT and CDR2 SNEGSKA (reference sequence). The CDR3 sequence: CSASHPGTF. For the CDR3, the DNA is TGCAGTGCTAGCCATCCAGGCACCTTC.

This clone was counted between two and nine times. The rearrangement joins TRBV7-9 to TRBJ1-3; no clear D gene. Trimming cost V 4 bases and J 1 base, with 11 bases left between them. This CDR3 is built from 15 residues. The germline V gene encodes CDR1 SEHNR and CDR2 FQNEAQ (reference sequence). Here the CDR3 reads CASSSLTVSGNTIYF. The CDR3 nucleotides read TGTGCCAGCAGCTCTCTTACAGTGTCTGGAAACACCATATATTTT.

This clone came up a few times. This chain joins TRBV10-1 and TRBJ2-7; 8 positions agree with TRBD1. The germline CDR1 and CDR2 sequences are WNHNN and SYGVQD (reference sequence). V lost 6 bases and J lost 6; bases outside the gene matches: 7. The CDR3 sequence is 13 residues long. The CDR3 loop is CASSRQGTSEQYF. The CDR3 DNA sequence: TGCGCCAGCAGCCGACAGGGGACAAGCGAGCAGTACTTC.

This clone has only a few counts. V is TRBV5-8 and J is TRBJ1-4, with TRBD1 matching 8 bases. The junction had 13 bases not matched to a gene; V was cut back by 4 bases and J by 8 bases. Germline CDR1 and CDR2: SGHTS and YDEGEE. This CDR3 has 16 residues. The CDR3 nucleotides read TGTGCCAGCAGCCCCGGACAGGGCGGGCGTCCGGAAAAACTGTTTTTT. Translation gives CASSPGQGGRPEKLFF.

This rearrangement joins TRBV7-6 to TRBJ2-5, with 7 positions matching TRBD1. J lost 5 bases, V lost 5 bases, and 8 bases had no gene match. This CDR3 has 14 amino acids. Germline-derived CDR1 and CDR2 are SGHVS and FNYEAQ. The CDR3 region is CASSPTTGTETQYF. The CDR3 DNA reads as TGTGCCAGCAGCCCGACGACAGGGACCGAGACCCAGTACTTC.

This clone is a singleton in its sample. The chain is built from TRBV27 and TRBJ1-5; D remains unclear. Trimming cost V 1 base and J 1 base, with 8 bases left between them. The germline V gene has CDR1 MNHEY and CDR2 SMNVEV (reference sequence). CDR3 length equals 15 residues. CDR3 DNA sequence: TGTGCCAGCAGTTTATTTGCGGAAAGCAATCAGCCCCAGCATTTT. Translated, it gives CASSLFAESNQPQHF.

The chain carries TRBV4-1 and TRBJ2-1; the match to TRBD2 covers 16 bases. The germline V gene encodes CDR1 MGHRA and CDR2 YSYEKL. Germline trimming cut 3 bases from V and 7 bases from J; bases unmatched to any gene: 6. The CDR3 is 17 residues long. The CDR3 bases are TGCGCCAGCAGCCAGGGACTAGCGGGAGGGAGACGGAATGAGCAGTTCTTC. Encoded protein: CASSQGLAGGRRNEQFF.

The chain has TRBV6-1 and TRBJ1-2; D call uncertain. The germline gives CDR1 MNHNS, CDR2 SASEGT. This CDR3 spans 14 amino acids. The V gene lost 1 base and the J gene lost 7 bases, with 13 bases spanning the gap. CDR3 sequence: CASSEGAGGRGYTF. CDR3 nucleotide sequence: TGTGCCAGCAGTGAAGGTGCGGGAGGCCGTGGCTACACCTTC.

The V gene is TRBV5-1, the J gene TRBJ2-7, with D possibly TRBD1 on 6 matching bases. Trimming removed 4 bases at V and 0 bases at J, with 11 bases between. The CDR3 sequence is 14 residues long. The germline gives CDR1 SGHRS, CDR2 YFSETQ. The CDR3 sequence is CASSRGQSSYEQYF. The CDR3 DNA follows: TGCGCCAGCAGCCGCGGACAGAGCTCCTACGAGCAGTACTTC.

This chain connects TRBV30 to TRBJ2-6; tentative D call: TRBD2 (7 bases). Germline CDR1 GTSNPN, CDR2 SVGIG (reference sequence). The ends were cut back, 7 bases at V and 3 bases at J, with 13 bases in the middle. The length of the CDR3 is 14 residues. CDR3 bases: TGTGCCTCCCCAAGGGGGGGTGGGGCCAACGTCCTGACTTTC. Its protein product is CASPRGGGANVLTF.

The rearrangement uses TRBV15 and TRBJ1-5; D might be TRBD1 (6 bases). The CDR3 contains 14 residues. Trimming cost V 0 bases and J 11 bases, with 14 bases left between them. Germline loops: CDR1 LNHNV, CDR2 YYDKDF (reference sequence). Written as DNA, the CDR3 is TGTGCCACCAGCAGAGAAAGGGGGTTGGGGGCCCAGCATTTT. Its protein is CATSRERGLGAQHF.